Listed below are T cell receptor beta chains from one sample, sequenced in a study of cytomegalovirus exposure and HLA in healthy donors. Here immunoSEQ multiplex PCR was the method, and the copy in TCRdb shows in-frame clones only, minus some. The data hold about 150,000 clones, with 70% to 80% observed a single time. Sequenced sample: PBMCs. The receptor source for this set is a man between 25 and 39 years old in good health and CMV-seronegative. Each CDR3 is given with its conserved first and last residue. The D gene is left open where the match is weak. Part of the rows lack a size; the others show once, few, many or a class for expanded clones.

abundance	v_gene	d_gene	j_gene	CDR3aa	CDR3nt
once	TRBV28	-	TRBJ2-5	CASSLEDREGTQYF	TGTGCCAGCAGTTTAGAGGACAGGGAGGGGACCCAGTACTTC
once	TRBV18	-	TRBJ2-7	CASSPPPGVRVYEQYF	TGTGCCAGCTCACCACCTCCTGGAGTCAGAGTCTACGAGCAGTACTTC
few	TRBV28	TRBD2	TRBJ2-1	CASSLAGGRGEQFF	TGTGCCAGCAGTCTAGCGGGGGGGCGCGGTGAGCAGTTCTTC
few	TRBV4-3	-	TRBJ2-1	CASSRSGGLNEQFF	TGCGCCAGCAGCCGATCAGGGGGACTGAATGAGCAGTTCTTC
-	TRBV5-4	TRBD1	TRBJ1-6	CASSWGGRGSYNSPLHF	TGTGCCAGCAGCTGGGGAGGCAGGGGGTCATATAATTCACCCCTCCACTTT
-	TRBV28	-	TRBJ1-3	CASSTEGSGPSGNTIYF	TGTGCCAGCAGTACCGAGGGGAGCGGGCCCTCTGGAAACACCATATATTTT
-	TRBV5-1	TRBD1	TRBJ1-3	CASSLTGGSGNTIYF	TGCGCCAGCAGCTTGACAGGGGGCTCTGGAAACACCATATATTTT
-	TRBV6-5	-	TRBJ2-5	CASAQGTQETQYF	TGTGCCAGCGCCCAGGGGACGCAAGAGACCCAGTACTTC
-	TRBV7-6	TRBD1	TRBJ2-7	CASSPYGGQGIYEQYF	TGTGCCAGCAGCCCCTACGGGGGACAGGGGATCTACGAGCAGTACTTC
-	TRBV18	-	TRBJ1-5	CASSPSSNQPQHF	TGTGCCAGCTCACCCTCGTCCAATCAGCCCCAGCATTTT
-	TRBV25-1	TRBD1	TRBJ1-5	CASSQGTGGLNQPQHF	TGTGCCAGCAGCCAAGGGACAGGGGGTCTCAATCAGCCCCAGCATTTT
-	TRBV5-1	TRBD2	TRBJ2-3	CASSLDPSGVTDTQYF	TGCGCCAGCAGCTTGGATCCTAGCGGGGTCACAGATACGCAGTATTTT
-	TRBV5-1	-	TRBJ2-7	CASSLEGISYEQYF	TGCGCCAGCAGCTTGGAGGGGATAAGCTACGAGCAGTACTTC
few	TRBV7-9	-	TRBJ1-5	CASTQGGSNQPQNF	TGTGCCAGCACCCAGGGAGGTAGCAATCAGCCCCAGAATTTT
-	TRBV6-5	-	TRBJ2-2	CASSSSPGDFTGELFF	TGTGCCAGCAGTTCCTCTCCGGGGGATTTCACCGGGGAGCTGTTTTTT
-	TRBV11-2	-	TRBJ2-7	CASSWNRDSYEQYF	TGTGCCAGCAGCTGGAACCGGGATTCCTACGAGCAGTACTTC
-	TRBV10-2	-	TRBJ2-1	CASSLKNNEQFF	TGCGCCAGCAGCCTAAAAAACAATGAGCAGTTCTTC
-	TRBV19	TRBD1	TRBJ1-6	CASSIGSGTGGNSPLNF	TGTGCCAGTAGTATAGGCTCCGGGACAGGGGGGAATTCACCCCTCAACTTT
-	TRBV5-1	TRBD1	TRBJ2-5	CASSLNGQGRETQYF	TGCGCCAGCAGCTTGAACGGACAGGGTAGGGAGACCCAGTACTTC
once	TRBV5-8	TRBD1	TRBJ2-2	CASSNRGPNTGELFF	TGTGCCAGCAGCAACAGGGGCCCGAACACCGGGGAGCTGTTTTTT
few	TRBV6-1	-	TRBJ1-4	CASSPDRLREKLFF	TGTGCCAGCAGTCCTGACAGGCTGAGGGAAAAACTGTTTTTT
-	TRBV28	TRBD2	TRBJ2-7	CASSLTSGAYEQYF	TGTGCCAGCAGTTTAACTAGCGGGGCTTACGAGCAGTACTTC
-	TRBV7-2	-	TRBJ2-7	CASSLAGTVYEQYF	TGTGCCAGCAGCTTAGCGGGGACTGTCTACGAGCAGTACTTC
-	TRBV5-6	-	TRBJ1-3	CASSCTGVGNTIYF	TGTGCCAGCAGCTGTACAGGAGTAGGAAACACCATATATTTT
-	TRBV7-2	-	TRBJ2-3	CASSLAGVLGTDTQYF	TGTGCCAGCAGCTTAGCCGGGGTTCTGGGGACAGATACGCAGTATTTT
-	TRBV28	TRBD2	TRBJ2-3	CADYLWVRGAWTDTQYF	TGTGCAGATTATCTTTGGGTGCGGGGGGCCTGGACAGATACGCAGTATTTT
once	TRBV9	-	TRBJ2-7	CASSVGDTSYEQYF	TGTGCCAGCAGCGTAGGGGACACCTCCTACGAGCAGTACTTC
-	TRBV11-2	-	TRBJ2-1	CASSFKTGGGEQFF	TGTGCCAGCAGCTTTAAGACGGGCGGGGGCGAGCAGTTCTTC
-	TRBV10-3	-	TRBJ2-7	CAISGVGDIYEQYF	TGTGCCATCAGCGGAGTAGGGGACATCTACGAGCAGTACTTC
-	TRBV19	-	TRBJ2-1	CASSIGAGNYNEQFF	TGTGCCAGTAGTATAGGCGCCGGGAACTACAATGAGCAGTTCTTC
-	TRBV5-1	-	TRBJ2-7	CASSFLRGTPYEQYF	TGCGCCAGCAGCTTTTTGCGGGGTACCCCCTACGAGCAGTACTTC
-	TRBV19	-	TRBJ1-1	CASSIASSNTEAFF	TGTGCCAGTAGTATAGCCAGTTCGAACACTGAAGCTTTCTTT
once	TRBV5-1	TRBD1	TRBJ1-2	CASSDGTGLTRGYGYPF	TGCGCCAGCAGCGATGGGACAGGATTAACCCGCGGCTATGGCTACCCCTTC
-	TRBV30	TRBD2	TRBJ2-1	CAWSVRGVDYNEQFF	TGTGCCTGGAGTGTGCGGGGGGTTGACTACAATGAGCAGTTCTTC
-	TRBV28	TRBD1	TRBJ2-7	CASNKARGFYEQYF	TGTGCCAGCAATAAGGCCAGGGGGTTCTACGAGCAGTACTTC
-	TRBV30	TRBD2	TRBJ2-7	CACQSGLAGYEQYF	TGTGCCTGTCAATCGGGACTAGCGGGCTACGAGCAGTACTTC
-	TRBV7-6	TRBD1	TRBJ1-1	CASSLGQGPSSEAFF	TGTGCCAGCAGCTTAGGACAGGGGCCAAGTAGTGAAGCTTTCTTT
-	TRBV4-2	-	TRBJ1-3	CASSQQPSSGNTIYF	TGTGCCAGCAGCCAACAACCTAGCTCTGGAAACACCATATATTTT
few	TRBV19	-	TRBJ2-1	CAISLSSYNEQFF	TGTGCCATTTCGCTTAGCTCCTACAATGAGCAGTTCTTC
few	TRBV6-1	TRBD1	TRBJ2-2	CASSENKGARTGELFF	TGTGCCAGCAGTGAAAATAAGGGGGCAAGAACCGGGGAGCTGTTTTTT
-	TRBV15	-	TRBJ1-1	CATQGSRNTEAFF	TGTGCCACCCAGGGGAGCAGAAACACTGAAGCTTTCTTT
-	TRBV6-6	-	TRBJ1-6	CASILGEYNSPLHF	TGTGCCAGCATCCTCGGAGAGTATAATTCACCCCTCCACTTT
-	TRBV6-1	TRBD2	TRBJ2-1	CASSGGTSGAAYNEQFF	TGTGCCAGCAGTGGAGGGACTAGCGGGGCTGCCTACAATGAGCAGTTCTTC
once	TRBV6-1	TRBD1	TRBJ2-7	CASSTSGGPTYEQYF	TGTGCCAGCAGTACATCAGGGGGCCCAACCTACGAGCAGTACTTC
-	TRBV5-8	-	TRBJ1-6	CASSPGTSMDSPLHF	TGTGCCAGCAGCCCGGGGACTTCGATGGATTCACCCCTCCACTTT
-	TRBV25-1	TRBD1	TRBJ2-7	CASSPIQGASNEQYF	TGTGCCAGCAGTCCTATACAGGGGGCGAGCAACGAGCAGTACTTC
-	TRBV15	-	TRBJ2-1	CATSILGGPGEQFF	-
-	TRBV2	-	TRBJ2-2	CASSGGRGTGELFF	TGTGCCAGCAGTGGTGGGCGCGGGACCGGGGAGCTGTTTTTT
-	TRBV29-1	-	TRBJ2-3	CSVGSHRTDTQYF	TGCAGCGTTGGCTCACACCGCACAGATACGCAGTATTTT
-	TRBV7-2	TRBD1	TRBJ2-7	CASRQGAGEQYF	TGTGCCAGCAGACAGGGGGCGGGCGAGCAGTACTTC
-	TRBV7-2	-	TRBJ2-1	CASSLGISGYNEQFF	TGTGCCAGCAGCTTAGGTATTTCGGGGTACAATGAGCAGTTCTTC